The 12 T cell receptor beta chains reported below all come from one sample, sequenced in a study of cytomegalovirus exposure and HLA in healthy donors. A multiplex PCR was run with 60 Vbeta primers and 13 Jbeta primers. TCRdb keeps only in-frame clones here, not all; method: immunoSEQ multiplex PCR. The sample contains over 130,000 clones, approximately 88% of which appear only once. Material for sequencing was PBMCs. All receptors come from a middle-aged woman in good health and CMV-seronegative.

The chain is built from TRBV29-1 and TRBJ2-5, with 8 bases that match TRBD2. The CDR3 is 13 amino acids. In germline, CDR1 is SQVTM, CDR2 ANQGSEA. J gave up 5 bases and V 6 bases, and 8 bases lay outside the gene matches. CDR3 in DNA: TGCAGCGTCGGATCGGGAGGGGGTGAGACCCAGTACTTC. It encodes CSVGSGGGETQYF.

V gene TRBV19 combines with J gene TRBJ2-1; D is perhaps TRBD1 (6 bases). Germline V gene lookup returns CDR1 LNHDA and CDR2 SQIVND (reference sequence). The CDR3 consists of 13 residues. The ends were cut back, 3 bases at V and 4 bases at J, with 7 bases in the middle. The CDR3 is CASSIGQYNEQFF. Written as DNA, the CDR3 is TGTGCCAGTAGTATCGGACAGTACAATGAGCAGTTCTTC.

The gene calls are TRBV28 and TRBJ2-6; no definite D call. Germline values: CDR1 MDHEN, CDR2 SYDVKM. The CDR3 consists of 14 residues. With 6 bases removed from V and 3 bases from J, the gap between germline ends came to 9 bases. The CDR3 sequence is CASRVPSGANVLTF. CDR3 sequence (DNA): TGTGCCAGCAGGGTACCTAGTGGGGCCAACGTCCTGACTTTC.

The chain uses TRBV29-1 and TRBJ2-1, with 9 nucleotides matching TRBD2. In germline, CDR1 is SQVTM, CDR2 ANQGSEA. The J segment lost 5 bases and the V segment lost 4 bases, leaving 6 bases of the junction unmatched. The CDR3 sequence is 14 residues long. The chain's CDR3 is CSVGVLAGNNEQFF. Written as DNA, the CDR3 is TGCAGCGTTGGAGTCCTAGCGGGGAACAATGAGCAGTTCTTC.

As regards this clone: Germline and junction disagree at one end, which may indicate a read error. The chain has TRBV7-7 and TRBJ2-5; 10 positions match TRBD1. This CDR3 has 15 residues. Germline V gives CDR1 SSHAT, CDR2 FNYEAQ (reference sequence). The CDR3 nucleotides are TGTGCTAGCAGCTTAGAAAGGACAGGGGGGGAGACCCAGTACTTC. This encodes CASSLERTGGETQYF.

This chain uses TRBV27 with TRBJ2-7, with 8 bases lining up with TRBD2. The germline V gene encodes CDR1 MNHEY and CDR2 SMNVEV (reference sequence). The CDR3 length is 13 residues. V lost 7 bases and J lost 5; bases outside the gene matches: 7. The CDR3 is CASTGGGSHEQYF. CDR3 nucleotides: TGTGCCAGCACCGGGGGGGGTTCCCACGAGCAGTACTTC.

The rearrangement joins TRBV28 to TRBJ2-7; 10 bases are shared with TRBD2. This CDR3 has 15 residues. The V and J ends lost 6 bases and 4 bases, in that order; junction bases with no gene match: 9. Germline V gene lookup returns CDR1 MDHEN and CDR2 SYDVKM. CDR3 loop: CASSRAGGPFYEQYF. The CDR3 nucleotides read TGTGCCAGCAGCAGAGCGGGAGGGCCCTTTTACGAGCAGTACTTC.

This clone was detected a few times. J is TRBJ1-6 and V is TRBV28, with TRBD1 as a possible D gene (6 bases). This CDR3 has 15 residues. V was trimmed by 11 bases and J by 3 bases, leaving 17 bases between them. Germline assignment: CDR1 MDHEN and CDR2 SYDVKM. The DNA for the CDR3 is TGTGCCTGTGTCAACCAGGGGAACTATAATTCACCCCTCCACTTT. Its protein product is CACVNQGNYNSPLHF.

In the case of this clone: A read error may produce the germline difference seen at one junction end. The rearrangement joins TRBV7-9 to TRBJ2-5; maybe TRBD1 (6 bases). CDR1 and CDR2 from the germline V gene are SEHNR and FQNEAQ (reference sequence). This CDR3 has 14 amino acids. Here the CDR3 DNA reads TGTTCCAGCGCCTACAGGGAGACACAAGAGACCCAGTACTTC. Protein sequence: CSSAYRETQETQYF.

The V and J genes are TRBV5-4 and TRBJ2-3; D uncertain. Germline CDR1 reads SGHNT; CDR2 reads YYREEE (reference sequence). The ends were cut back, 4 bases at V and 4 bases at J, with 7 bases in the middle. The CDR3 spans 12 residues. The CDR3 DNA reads TGTGCCAGCAGCCTATTCGCAGATACGCAGTATTTT. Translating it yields CASSLFADTQYF.

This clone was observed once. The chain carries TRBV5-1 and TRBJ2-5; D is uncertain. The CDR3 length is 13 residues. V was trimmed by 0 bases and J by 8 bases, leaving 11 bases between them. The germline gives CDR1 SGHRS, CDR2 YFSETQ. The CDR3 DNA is TGCGCCAGCAGCTTGGAACGGTCCTCAACCCAGTACTTC. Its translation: CASSLERSSTQYF.

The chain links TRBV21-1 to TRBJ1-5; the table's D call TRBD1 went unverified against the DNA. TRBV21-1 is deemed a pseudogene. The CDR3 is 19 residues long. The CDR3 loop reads CASSKDPPARGYSNQPQHF. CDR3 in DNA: TGTGCCAGCAGCAAAGACCCACCCGCCAGGGGGTATAGCAATCAGCCCCAGCATTTT.